Below are 31 T cell receptor beta chains sequenced from a single sample in a study of T cells in Graves' hyperthyroidism and ophthalmopathy. RNA transcripts served as the template for amplifying TCR beta CDR3 regions. The HTBI set primed first-round TCR CDR3 RT-PCR. A single record per CDR3 protein comes from TCRdb applying MiXCR to the multiplex PCR reads. The sample shows some 270,000 distinct CDR3 sequences, roughly 13% of them seen only once. The sequencing sample was made of blood. These TCRs come from a woman aged 40 to 50 with Graves' hyperthyroidism.

This clonotype occurred many times. The rearrangement uses TRBV27 and TRBJ2-5; D uncertain. CDR3 length equals 13 residues. The germline V gene encodes CDR1 MNHEY and CDR2 SMNVEV (reference sequence). The V and J ends lost 4 bases and 5 bases respectively, with 11 bases between them. The CDR3 reads CASSSYGVETQYF. CDR3 nucleotide sequence: TGTGCCAGCAGTTCTTATGGGGTTGAGACCCAGTACTTC.

A remark on this clonotype: A much larger clone lies a single base off, so this may be a read error. This chain connects TRBV20-1 to TRBJ2-7; D might be TRBD2 (6 bases). Trimming left V 0 bases short and J 4 bases short, with 16 bases between. The CDR3 covers 15 residues. Germline CDR1 is DFQATT and CDR2 is SNEGSKA (reference sequence). This CDR3 is CSARDNLRGRYEQYF. The CDR3 bases are TGCAGTGCTAGAGATAATCTGCGGGGAAGGTACGAGCAGTACTTC.

This clonotype came up many times. This chain uses TRBV28 with TRBJ2-7, with 14 positions matching TRBD2. From germline, CDR1 is MDHEN and CDR2 SYDVKM. This CDR3 comprises 16 residues. V was clipped by 10 bases and J by 9 bases; unmatched bases: 17. CDR3 loop: CATNQGGTSGSVGQYF. Here the CDR3 DNA reads TGTGCCACTAATCAAGGCGGGACTAGCGGGAGTGTAGGGCAGTACTTC.

This clonotype has at least ten counts. The rearrangement uses TRBV28 and TRBJ2-1; D is possibly TRBD1 (6 bases). CDR1 and CDR2 (germline): MDHEN, SYDVKM. Deletions cut 3 bases from V and 5 bases from J, with 8 bases between. This CDR3 has 13 amino acids. Written as DNA, the CDR3 is TGTGCCAGCAGTTTCGGACAGAACAATGAGCAGTTCTTC. Its protein is CASSFGQNNEQFF.

On this clonotype itself: The CDR3 carries no conserved terminal phenylalanine or tryptophan, so it likely arises from a read error. The chain is built from TRBV19 and TRBJ1-5; 9 nucleotides align to TRBD1. This CDR3 contains 14 residues. The V and J ends lost 5 bases and 2 bases, in that order; junction bases with no gene match: 1. Germline V CDR1 and CDR2: LNHDA, SQIVND (reference sequence). The CDR3 coding sequence is TGTGCCAGTAGTGGGGACAGGGGCAATCAGCCCCAGCATCTT. It yields the protein CASSGDRGNQPQHL.

There are many counts of this clonotype. The V gene is TRBV5-5, the J gene TRBJ2-7; 7 positions match TRBD1. Germline CDR1 and CDR2: SGHKS and YYEKEE (reference sequence). After removal of 8 bases from V and 2 bases from J, the junction contained 7 bases not matched to a gene. The CDR3 is 13 residues long. The CDR3 sequence: CASRTGSAYEQYF. The CDR3, as DNA: TGTGCCAGTAGGACAGGTAGCGCCTACGAGCAGTACTTC.

This clonotype showed up many times. CDR3 DNA: TGTGCCAGTTATAGGTGGGGCTATGGCTACACCTTC. Protein: CASYRWGYGYTF. The rearrangement links TRBV19 to TRBJ1-2; no reliable D call. Trimming stripped 8 bases from V and 4 bases from J, with 11 bases between. CDR1 and CDR2 from the germline V gene are LNHDA and SQIVND (reference sequence). This CDR3 region has 12 residues.

This clonotype was seen many times. V usage is TRBV19 and J usage is TRBJ1-2; D perhaps matches TRBD1 (6 bases). Germline CDR1 is LNHDA and CDR2 is SQIVND (reference sequence). Between the trimmed V and J ends, which lost 5 bases and 8 bases, there was a span of 24 bases. The CDR3 consists of 16 residues. For the CDR3, the DNA is TGTGCCAGTAGTTCCCCTCCAGGGGCGACCTATGGCGGCTACACCTTC. It codes for CASSSPPGATYGGYTF.

This clonotype was observed many times. The CDR3 region is CASSWGLAGGSRYEQYF. The CDR3 DNA is TGTGCCAGCAGCTGGGGACTAGCGGGAGGGTCCCGCTACGAGCAGTACTTC. The chain joins TRBV11-2 to TRBJ2-7; 16 positions agree with TRBD2. Germline lookup yields CDR1 SGHAT and CDR2 FQNNGV. The CDR3 has 17 amino acids. V shed 4 bases and J 3 bases; nucleotides not matched to a gene: 6.

This clonotype was recorded at least ten times. This sequence joins TRBV6-2 or TRBV6-3 and TRBJ1-1; D is undetermined. CDR1 MNHEY and CDR2 SVGEGT come from the germline V gene. The CDR3 length is 13 residues. V dropped 0 bases and J dropped 1 base, with 3 bases sitting between them. The DNA for the CDR3 is TGTGCCAGCAGTTACTCGCGGAACACTGAAGCTTTCTTT. Translated, it gives CASSYSRNTEAFF.

The chain joins TRBV12-3 or TRBV12-4 to TRBJ2-3, with 9 nucleotides matching TRBD1. The CDR3 loop spans 15 amino acids. Trimming cost V 3 bases and J 2 bases; bases outside gene matches: 3. The CDR3 spells CASSFGQGPTDTQYF. In DNA form, the CDR3 reads TGTGCCAGCAGTTTCGGACAGGGGCCCACAGATACGCAGTATTTT.

At least ten counts were recorded for this clonotype. The chain is built from TRBV27 and TRBJ1-5, with TRBD1 identical over 10 bases. The CDR3 is 16 residues long. Germline CDR1 MNHEY, CDR2 SMNVEV (reference sequence). The V segment lost 7 bases and the J segment 3 bases; nucleotides outside the gene matches: 9. CDR3: CASKGGTGALNQPQHF. The CDR3 DNA is TGTGCCAGCAAAGGCGGGACAGGGGCCCTCAATCAGCCCCAGCATTTT.

At least ten counts were recorded for this clonotype. The chain carries TRBV2 and TRBJ1-5, with D unclear. Germline CDR1 and CDR2: SNHLY and FYNNEI. The V and J ends lost 2 bases and 2 bases respectively, with 10 bases between them. This CDR3 comprises 15 residues. CDR3 bases: TGTGCCAGCAGTGAATTCGCCTTTGGCAATCAGCCCCAGCATTTT. Translated: CASSEFAFGNQPQHF.

The chain couples TRBV6-1 to TRBJ1-1; 9 nucleotides agree with TRBD1. The CDR3 runs to 13 residues. V shed 5 bases and J 9 bases; nucleotides not matched to a gene: 7. In germline, CDR1 is MNHNS, CDR2 SASEGT. Here the CDR3 reads CASSRGGQGKAFF. CDR3 DNA: TGTGCCAGCAGTAGAGGGGGACAGGGAAAAGCTTTCTTT.

This clonotype was seen at least ten times. The CDR3 sequence is CASSYTRDSIQETQYF. CDR3 DNA sequence: TGTGCCAGCAGTTACACCCGGGACTCCATCCAAGAGACCCAGTACTTC. V usage is TRBV6-5 and J usage is TRBJ2-5; tentatively, D is TRBD2 (6 bases). V lost 2 bases and J 1 base, leaving 14 bases between the germline ends. This CDR3 has 16 residues. The germline CDR1 and CDR2 sequences are MNHEY and SVGAGI.

This clonotype has ten or more counts. V is TRBV2 and J is TRBJ2-7; D possibly corresponds to TRBD1 (5 bases). The CDR3 runs to 13 residues. V lost 1 base to trimming and J lost 2 bases, with 6 bases between them. Germline CDR1 reads SNHLY; CDR2 reads FYNNEI. As DNA, the CDR3 is TGTGCCAGCAGTGAAGGGGGCCCCTACGAGCAGTACTTC. Translated: CASSEGGPYEQYF.

This clonotype was recorded at least ten times. The chain recombines TRBV2 with TRBJ2-2; 13 nucleotides agree with TRBD2. The CDR3 sequence is 16 residues long. V trimming: 7 bases; J trimming: 3 bases; junction bases outside the gene matches: 5. Per germline, CDR1 SNHLY and CDR2 FYNNEI. CDR3: CASKLLAGGDTGELFF. DNA for the CDR3: TGTGCCAGCAAACTACTAGCGGGAGGGGACACCGGGGAGCTGTTTTTT.

This clonotype appeared many times. The chain combines TRBV2 with TRBJ1-2, with TRBD1 identical over 8 bases. Germline V gives CDR1 SNHLY, CDR2 FYNNEI. CDR3 length: 13 amino acids. V trimming: 6 bases; J trimming: 5 bases; junction bases outside the gene matches: 5. CDR3 nucleotide sequence: TGTGCCAGCAGGCTCGGGACAGGATATGGCTACACCTTC. It specifies CASRLGTGYGYTF.

This clonotype was counted at least ten times. The V and J genes are TRBV5-6 and TRBJ1-6; D perhaps matches TRBD1 (6 bases). This CDR3 contains 18 residues. Trimming took 3 bases from V and 10 from J, leaving 26 bases between them. Germline lookup yields CDR1 SGHDT and CDR2 YYEEEE. CDR3 sequence (DNA): TGTGCCAGCAGCTCCAAGCCGGGACAAACCCTTAATCGATCACCCCTCCACTTT. Amino acid sequence: CASSSKPGQTLNRSPLHF.

This clonotype has a handful of counts. This chain links TRBV18 with TRBJ1-2, with TRBD1 matching over 10 bases. V shed 2 bases and J 5 bases; nucleotides not matched to a gene: 8. The germline CDR1 and CDR2 sequences are KGHSH and LQKENI. The CDR3 loop spans 16 amino acids. This CDR3 is CASSPTGTGVAYGYTF. CDR3 coding DNA: TGTGCCAGCTCACCAACCGGGACAGGGGTGGCATATGGCTACACCTTC.

This clonotype was recorded many times. The chain recombines TRBV5-6 with TRBJ2-2; D gene unclear. Germline CDR1 and CDR2: SGHDT and YYEEEE. The CDR3 extends over 13 amino acids. Trimming took off 4 bases at V and 1 base at J, with 5 bases between the two ends. CDR3 nucleotides: TGTGCCAGCAGCCTGTGGAACACCGGGGAGCTGTTTTTT. It codes for CASSLWNTGELFF.

This clonotype has only a few counts. This chain uses TRBV7-6 with TRBJ2-2; 8 nucleotides align to TRBD2. Germline V lookup: CDR1 SGHVS, CDR2 FNYEAQ. V lost 5 bases to trimming and J lost 7 bases; unmatched junction nucleotides: 18. This CDR3 is 18 amino acids long. The CDR3 DNA sequence: TGTGCCAGCAGCCATTCCGGGGGGGAGGAGGGCCCGGACGGGGAGCTGTTTTTT. Protein product: CASSHSGGEEGPDGELFF.

The sample holds many counts of this clonotype. The chain joins TRBV27 to TRBJ1-2; possible D gene TRBD1, 6 bases. Germline V gene sequence: CDR1 MNHEY, CDR2 SMNVEV (reference sequence). The CDR3 consists of 11 residues. V was pared by 6 bases and J by 7 bases, with 9 bases between. CDR3 nucleotides: TGTGCCAGCAGACAGGGTACTGGCTACACCTTC. Translation gives CASRQGTGYTF.

The chain employs TRBV13 and TRBJ2-1, with D possibly called TRBD1 or TRBD2 (5 bases each). CDR3 length: 18 amino acids. Germline V gene sequence: CDR1 PRHDT, CDR2 FYEKMQ (reference sequence). V lost 1 base, J lost 0 bases, and 16 bases lay in between. The CDR3: CASSLDRGAPSSYNEQFF. The CDR3 DNA sequence: TGTGCCAGCAGCTTAGATCGAGGGGCCCCGAGCTCCTACAATGAGCAGTTCTTC.

This sequence joins TRBV19 and TRBJ1-2, with D tentatively TRBD1 (5 bases). This CDR3 is 17 amino acids long. V lost 6 bases, J lost 6 bases, and 26 bases lay in between. CDR1 and CDR2 (germline): LNHDA, SQIVND (reference sequence). This CDR3 reads CASRPPLGRGRFDGYTF. CDR3 coding DNA: TGTGCCAGTAGGCCCCCCCTGGGGCGGGGACGATTCGATGGCTACACCTTC.

This clonotype has a count of ten or more. The CDR3 region has the DNA TGTGCCAGCAGCCCCTCGGGACAGGGTCATGGCTACACCTTC. Its translation: CASSPSGQGHGYTF. The genes are TRBV7-2 and TRBJ1-2; TRBD1 matches 9 bases. V lost 5 bases to trimming and J lost 6 bases; unmatched junction nucleotides: 7. Per germline, CDR1 SGHTA and CDR2 FQGNSA. The CDR3 runs to 14 residues.

This chain joins TRBV24-1 and TRBJ2-3; 7 bases agree with TRBD2. V shed 2 bases, J shed 5 bases, and the junction held 6 bases outside the gene matches. The CDR3 runs 15 residues. Germline V lookup: CDR1 KGHDR, CDR2 SFDVKD. The CDR3, as DNA: TGTGCCACCAGTGATTCGGGAGCGGGACGAGATACGCAGTATTTT. This sequence encodes CATSDSGAGRDTQYF.

This clonotype was counted many times. This sequence joins TRBV7-2 and TRBJ2-5; no reliable D call. The CDR3 is 14 amino acids. V lost 1 base, J lost 0 bases, and 6 bases lay in between. Germline V gives CDR1 SGHTA, CDR2 FQGNSA. DNA for the CDR3: TGTGCCAGCAGCTTAGGACACTACCAAGAGACCCAGTACTTC. Its protein product is CASSLGHYQETQYF.

The chain joins TRBV18 to TRBJ2-3, with unresolved D. Germline assignment: CDR1 KGHSH and CDR2 LQKENI. Trimming stripped 8 bases from V and 0 bases from J, with 12 bases between. This CDR3 contains 14 residues. CDR3 coding DNA: TGTGCCAGCCTTAATCCCCGGAGCACAGATACGCAGTATTTT. Translating it yields CASLNPRSTDTQYF.

There are many counts of this clonotype. The J gene is TRBJ1-2, the V gene TRBV6-5; no reliable D call. V lost 0 bases, J lost 8 bases, and 10 bases lay in between. Per the germline V gene, CDR1 is MNHEY and CDR2 is SVGAGI. The CDR3 loop spans 13 amino acids. In DNA, the CDR3 is TGTGCCAGCAGTTACTCGAGAGTATCGGGCTACACCTTC. Translation: CASSYSRVSGYTF.

CDR3 loop: CASSNSYGTGKGEAFF. The CDR3 nucleotides read TGTGCCAGCAGCAATTCGTACGGGACAGGGAAGGGGGAAGCTTTCTTT. The V gene is TRBV7-2, the J gene TRBJ1-1; 9 nucleotides line up with TRBD1. This CDR3 is 16 amino acids long. Germline CDR1 reads SGHTA; CDR2 reads FQGNSA. Unmatched junction bases numbered 15, after V lost 5 bases and J lost 8 bases. The full variable domain, rest sourced from reference TRBV7-2 and TRBJ1-1, is GAGVSQSPSNKVTEKGKDVELRCDPISGHTALYWYRQSLGQGLEFLIYFQGNSAPDKSGLPSDRFSAERTGGSVSTLTIQRTQQEDSAVYLCASSNSYGTGKGEAFFGQGTRLTVV.